This T cell receptor (beta chain) derives from a study of long-term antiretroviral therapy in people with HIV. Study conclusions and caveats: Narrower CDR3 length ranges marked HIV repertoires relative to controls.

Clinicians in the United States treated all participants with HIV. The table lists this clone with a few counts. Its antigen is currently unknown. Per germline, CDR1 MNHEY and CDR2 SMNVEV (reference sequence). The CDR3 is 14 residues long. V was clipped by 5 bases and J by 3 bases, with 13 bases between them. The libraries were made with immunoSEQ v3.0 at survey level. Sequencing targeted 40,000-50,000 T-cell genomes per sample. The method was immunoSEQ multiplex PCR; TCRdb's version includes in-frame clones alone and lacks a portion of them. The table records tens of thousands of clones, approximately 87% of them present only once.

The sample in question was unsorted PBMCs, obtained 1.2 years after starting antiretroviral therapy. This rearrangement joins TRBV27 to TRBJ1-1; D might be TRBD1 (6 bases). The origin of this receptor is a woman aged 45 to 65 with HIV. CDR3 DNA sequence: TGTGCCAGCAGTGATACAGGGCCTCACACTGAAGCTTTCTTT. This codes for CASSDTGPHTEAFF.